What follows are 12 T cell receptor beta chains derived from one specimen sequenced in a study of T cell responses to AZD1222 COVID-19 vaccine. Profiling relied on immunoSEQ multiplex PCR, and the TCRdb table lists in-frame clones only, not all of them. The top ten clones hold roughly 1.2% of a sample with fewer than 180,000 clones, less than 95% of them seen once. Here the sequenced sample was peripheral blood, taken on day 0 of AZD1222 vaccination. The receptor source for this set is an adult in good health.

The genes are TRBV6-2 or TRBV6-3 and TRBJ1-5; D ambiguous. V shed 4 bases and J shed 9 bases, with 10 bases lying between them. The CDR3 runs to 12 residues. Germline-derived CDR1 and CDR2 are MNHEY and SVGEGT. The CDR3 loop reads CASSSTDAPQHF. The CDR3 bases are TGTGCCAGCAGTTCCACGGATGCGCCCCAGCATTTT.

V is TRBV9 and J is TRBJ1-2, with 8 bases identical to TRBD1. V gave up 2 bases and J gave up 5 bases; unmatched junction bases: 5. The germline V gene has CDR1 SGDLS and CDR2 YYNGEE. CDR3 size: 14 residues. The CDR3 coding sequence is TGTGCCAGCAGCGTTGGGACAGGCCGATATGGCTACACCTTC. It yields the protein CASSVGTGRYGYTF.

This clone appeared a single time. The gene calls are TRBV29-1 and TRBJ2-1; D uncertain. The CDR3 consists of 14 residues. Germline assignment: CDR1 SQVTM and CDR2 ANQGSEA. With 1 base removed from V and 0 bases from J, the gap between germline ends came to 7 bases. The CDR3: CSVEGAVSYNEQFF. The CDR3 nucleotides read TGCAGCGTTGAAGGGGCGGTCTCCTACAATGAGCAGTTCTTC.

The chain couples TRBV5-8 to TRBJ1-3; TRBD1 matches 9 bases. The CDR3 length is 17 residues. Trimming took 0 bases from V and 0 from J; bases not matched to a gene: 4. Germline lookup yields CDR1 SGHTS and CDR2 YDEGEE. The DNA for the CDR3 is TGTGCCAGCAGCTTGGCCGTGGGACAGGGCTCTGGAAACACCATATATTTT. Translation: CASSLAVGQGSGNTIYF.

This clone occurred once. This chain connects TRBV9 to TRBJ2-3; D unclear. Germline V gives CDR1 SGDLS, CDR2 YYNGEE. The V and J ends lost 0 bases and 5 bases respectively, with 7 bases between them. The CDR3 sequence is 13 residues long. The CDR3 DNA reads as TGTGCCAGCAGCGTAGATAGGGTAGATACGCAGTATTTT. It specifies CASSVDRVDTQYF.

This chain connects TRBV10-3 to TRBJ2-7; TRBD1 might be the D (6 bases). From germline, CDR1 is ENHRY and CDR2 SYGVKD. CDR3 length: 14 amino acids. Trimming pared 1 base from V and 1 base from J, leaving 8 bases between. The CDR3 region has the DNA TGTGCCATCAGTGAGTGGGGGCCGTCCTACGAGCAGTACGTC. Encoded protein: CAISEWGPSYEQYV.

The CDR3 reads CASSYSKNQPQHF. CDR3 sequence (DNA): TGTGCCAGCAGTTACTCCAAAAATCAGCCCCAGCATTTT. This chain connects TRBV6-5 to TRBJ1-5; D unresolved. The CDR3 covers 13 residues. Germline values: CDR1 MNHEY, CDR2 SVGAGI. Trimming cost V 0 bases and J 4 bases, with 4 bases left between them.

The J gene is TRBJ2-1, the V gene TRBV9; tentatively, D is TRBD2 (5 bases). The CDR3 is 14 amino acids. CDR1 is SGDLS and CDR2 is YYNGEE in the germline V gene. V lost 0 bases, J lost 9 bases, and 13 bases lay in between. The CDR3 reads CASSVVATTGEQFF. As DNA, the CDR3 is TGTGCCAGCAGCGTAGTAGCGACCACGGGTGAGCAGTTCTTC.

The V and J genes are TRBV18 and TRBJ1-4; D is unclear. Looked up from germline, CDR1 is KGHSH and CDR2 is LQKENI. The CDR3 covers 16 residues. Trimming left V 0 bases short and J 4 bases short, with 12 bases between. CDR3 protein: CASSPPRLEINEKLFF. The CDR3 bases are TGTGCCAGCTCACCACCCCGCCTGGAGATTAATGAAAAACTGTTTTTT.

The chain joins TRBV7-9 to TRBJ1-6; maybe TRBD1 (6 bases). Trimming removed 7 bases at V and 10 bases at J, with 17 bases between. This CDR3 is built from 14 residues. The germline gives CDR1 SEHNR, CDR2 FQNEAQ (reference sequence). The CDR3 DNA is TGTGCCAGCACTGAACAGGGCCCTACGTCACCCCTCCACTTT. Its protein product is CASTEQGPTSPLHF.

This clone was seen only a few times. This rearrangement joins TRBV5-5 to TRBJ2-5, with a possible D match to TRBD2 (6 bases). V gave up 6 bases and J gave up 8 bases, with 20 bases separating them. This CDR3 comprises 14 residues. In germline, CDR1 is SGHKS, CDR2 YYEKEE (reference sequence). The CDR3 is CASIPGLRSQTQYF. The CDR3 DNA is TGTGCCAGCATCCCGGGACTCCGGTCGCAAACCCAGTACTTC.

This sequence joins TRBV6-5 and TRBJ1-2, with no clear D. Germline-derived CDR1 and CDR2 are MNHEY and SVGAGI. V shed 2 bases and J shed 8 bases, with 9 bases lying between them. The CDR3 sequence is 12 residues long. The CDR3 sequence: CASSYDGRGYTF. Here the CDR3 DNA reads TGTGCCAGCAGTTACGACGGCCGCGGCTACACCTTC.